One and the same sample provided the 27 T cell receptor beta chains below, sequenced in a study of glioma-infiltrating T cells after dendritic cell vaccination. Time point denoted: after dendritic cell vaccination, including at tumor progression/relapse. Clones were read by immunoSEQ multiplex PCR, and TCRdb kept only the in-frame ones, dropping some. The sample consists of roughly 100,000 clones, around 87% of them appearing once. Sequencing was performed on blood, taken after dendritic cell vaccination. The source of these receptors is a human donor with glioblastoma.

This chain connects TRBV21-1 to TRBJ1-1; the DNA was not used to check the table's D call, TRBD1. TRBV21-1 is a known pseudogene. This CDR3 contains 18 residues. CDR3 DNA: TGTGCCAGCAGCAAAGAAAAAGAGGAGGACAGGGTGAACACTGAAGCTTTCTTT. Translated, it gives CASSKEKEEDRVNTEAFF.

The chain couples TRBV29-1 to TRBJ1-1, with D possibly being TRBD1 (6 bases). This CDR3 spans 13 amino acids. CDR1 and CDR2 (germline): SQVTM, ANQGSEA. Trimming left V 7 bases short and J 0 bases short, with 12 bases between. The CDR3 bases are TGCAGCGCCGAAGGACAGCTGAACACTGAAGCTTTCTTT. Protein sequence: CSAEGQLNTEAFF.

The gene calls are TRBV7-6 and TRBJ2-3, with 11 nucleotides matching TRBD2. The V and J ends lost 1 base and 0 bases, in that order; junction bases with no gene match: 6. Germline V lookup: CDR1 SGHVS, CDR2 FNYEAQ. The CDR3 spans 18 residues. CDR3 sequence (DNA): TGTGCCAGCAGCTTAGTAGCTAGCGGGGGGCCTAGCACAGATACGCAGTATTTT. This codes for CASSLVASGGPSTDTQYF.

V is TRBV6-5 and J is TRBJ1-4; no clear D gene. The germline CDR1 and CDR2 sequences are MNHEY and SVGAGI. The CDR3 consists of 15 residues. V was pared by 0 bases and J by 8 bases, with 13 bases between. The CDR3 loop is CASSYSPTIREKLFF. The DNA of the CDR3 is TGTGCCAGCAGTTACTCACCGACTATTCGAGAAAAACTGTTTTTT.

This sequence joins TRBV29-1 and TRBJ2-3; D possibly corresponds to TRBD1 (6 bases). Germline CDR1 reads SQVTM; CDR2 reads ANQGSEA. This CDR3 comprises 14 residues. V was cut by 4 bases and J by 5 bases, with 16 bases left in between. The CDR3 DNA is TGCAGCGTTGGAGGGCCAGGGGTTGTAGATACGCAGTATTTT. This translates into CSVGGPGVVDTQYF.

The J gene is TRBJ1-3, the V gene TRBV6-1; D uncertain. Between the trimmed V and J ends, which lost 1 base and 0 bases, there was a span of 4 bases. The CDR3 length is 14 residues. Germline V CDR1 and CDR2: MNHNS, SASEGT. Here the CDR3 reads CASSEVNSGNTIYF. The CDR3 bases are TGTGCCAGCAGTGAAGTTAACTCTGGAAACACCATATATTTT.

V gene TRBV18 combines with J gene TRBJ1-1; D is possibly TRBD1 (5 bases). CDR1 is KGHSH, CDR2 LQKENI, per germline. The CDR3 totals 16 residues. V gave up 6 bases and J gave up 0 bases, with 17 bases separating them. The CDR3: CASSLTTGGMNTEAFF. The CDR3 nucleotides read TGTGCCAGCTCGCTAACTACCGGGGGTATGAACACTGAAGCTTTCTTT. Full variable domain (missing parts from reference TRBV18 and TRBJ1-1): NAGVMQNPRHLVRRRGQEARLRCSPMKGHSHVYWYRQLPEEGLKFMVYLQKENIIDESGMPKERFSAEFPKEGPSILRIQQVVRGDSAAYFCASSLTTGGMNTEAFFGQGTRLTVV.

The rearrangement links TRBV4-2 to TRBJ2-3; perhaps TRBD1 as D (6 bases). V was shortened by 4 bases and J by 3 bases, with 17 bases between the two germline ends. The CDR3 covers 16 residues. CDR1 is LGHNA, CDR2 YNFKEQ, per germline. The CDR3, as DNA: TGTGCCAGCAGCCCTCGTCCCAATCAGGGGACAGATACGCAGTATTTT. This codes for CASSPRPNQGTDTQYF.

This clone was detected once. This rearrangement joins TRBV5-6 to TRBJ1-2, with TRBD1 identical over 8 bases. V dropped 2 bases and J dropped 5; count of bases not matched to a gene: 5. This CDR3 has 14 residues. Germline V gene sequence: CDR1 SGHDT, CDR2 YYEEEE. The CDR3 protein is CASSFMDRDYGYTF. CDR3 DNA sequence: TGTGCCAGCAGCTTCATGGACAGGGATTATGGCTACACCTTC.

The genes are TRBV30 and TRBJ2-3, with D maybe TRBD2 (5 bases). Germline lookup yields CDR1 GTSNPN and CDR2 SVGIG (reference sequence). V was clipped by 0 bases and J by 3 bases, with 13 bases between them. The CDR3 runs to 15 residues. CDR3 region: CAWSVRGLVTDTQYF. The CDR3 bases are TGTGCCTGGAGTGTAAGAGGGCTAGTGACAGATACGCAGTATTTT.

By share, this clone ranks as medium-sized. The chain links TRBV6-6 to TRBJ1-5, with D perhaps TRBD1 (5 bases). The germline V gene has CDR1 MNHNY and CDR2 SVGAGI (reference sequence). This CDR3 contains 14 residues. Trimming took 4 bases from V and 5 from J, leaving 12 bases between them. The CDR3 spells CASSSHGADQPQHF. For the CDR3, the DNA is TGTGCCAGCAGTTCCCATGGGGCCGATCAGCCCCAGCATTTT.

The chain couples TRBV11-3 to TRBJ2-3; unclear D gene. Trimming took 1 base from V and 0 from J, leaving 2 bases between them. Germline CDR1 SGHNT, CDR2 YENEEA. CDR3 size: 13 residues. The CDR3 here is CASSLASTDTQYF. In DNA, the CDR3 is TGTGCCAGCAGCTTAGCTAGCACAGATACGCAGTATTTT.

Concerning this clone itself: The junction departs from the called germline gene at one end, perhaps through a read error. The V and J genes are TRBV2 and TRBJ2-2; 8 bases are a match to TRBD2. The CDR3 spans 13 residues. Germline V gene lookup returns CDR1 SNHLY and CDR2 FYNNEI. For the CDR3, the DNA is TGTGCCAGCAGTGAAGAAGGGGCGGGGGGCCCCCTTTTT. It encodes CASSEEGAGGPLF.

The rearrangement uses TRBV30 and TRBJ2-7; 11 bases are a match to TRBD2. The ends lost 4 bases at V and 0 bases at J; junction bases unmatched: 8. Germline loops: CDR1 GTSNPN, CDR2 SVGIG (reference sequence). The CDR3 extends over 16 amino acids. Here the CDR3 DNA reads TGTGCCTGGAAGGCGACTAGCGGGGCTTTCTCCTACGAGCAGTACTTC. Residues: CAWKATSGAFSYEQYF.

The sample holds one count of this clone. The chain carries TRBV6-1 and TRBJ2-2; 9 nucleotides match TRBD2. The germline V gene has CDR1 MNHNS and CDR2 SASEGT. The CDR3 consists of 15 residues. J gave up 7 bases and V 7 bases, and 10 bases lay outside the gene matches. Here the CDR3 DNA reads TGTGCCAGCAAAAGCCTAGCGGGGTCGAACGGGGAGCTGTTTTTT. Protein: CASKSLAGSNGELFF.

The chain has TRBV5-1 and TRBJ2-7; 9 bases are shared with TRBD1. CDR3 length: 14 residues. The germline V gene has CDR1 SGHRS and CDR2 YFSETQ. V lost 5 bases and J lost 4; bases outside the gene matches: 7. CDR3 in amino acids: CASSAGQGGYEQYF. The CDR3 region has the DNA TGCGCCAGCAGTGCGGGACAGGGAGGGTACGAGCAGTACTTC. Filled out from reference TRBV5-1 and TRBJ2-7, the complete variable domain reads KAGVTQTPRYLIKTRGQQVTLSCSPISGHRSVSWYQQTPGQGLQFLFEYFSETQRNKGNFPGRFSGRQFSNSRSEMNVSTLELGDSALYLCASSAGQGGYEQYFGPGTRLTVT.

The chain couples TRBV6-1 to TRBJ1-5; 9 bases are shared with TRBD1. The CDR3 runs to 15 residues. Germline CDR1 and CDR2: MNHNS and SASEGT. Trimming cost V 7 bases and J 0 bases; bases outside gene matches: 4. The CDR3 DNA reads TGTGCCAGCATATGGACAGGGGATAGCAATCAGCCCCAGCATTTT. It yields the protein CASIWTGDSNQPQHF.

The chain combines TRBV18 with TRBJ1-2; D call uncertain. The V end was cut by 2 bases, the J end by 3 bases, with 7 bases between. This CDR3 contains 13 residues. Germline assignment: CDR1 KGHSH and CDR2 LQKENI. The CDR3 DNA reads as TGTGCCAGCTCACCAGGAGCGGACTATGGCTACACCTTC. Translating it yields CASSPGADYGYTF. The full variable domain, rest sourced from reference TRBV18 and TRBJ1-2, is NAGVMQNPRHLVRRRGQEARLRCSPMKGHSHVYWYRQLPEEGLKFMVYLQKENIIDESGMPKERFSAEFPKEGPSILRIQQVVRGDSAAYFCASSPGADYGYTFGSGTRLTVV.

The J gene is TRBJ1-5, the V gene TRBV5-1; a possible D gene is TRBD1 (5 bases). The CDR3 runs 18 residues. V was clipped by 5 bases and J by 0 bases, with 21 bases between them. Per germline, CDR1 SGHRS and CDR2 YFSETQ. CDR3 in amino acids: CASRSKIDGGDSNQPQHF. The CDR3 DNA reads as TGCGCCAGCAGGAGCAAAATCGACGGAGGGGATAGCAATCAGCCCCAGCATTTT.

A single count supports this clone. An end of the junction differs from the germline gene, which may be a read error. This chain links TRBV6-1 with TRBJ1-4; 9 bases map to TRBD1. CDR3 length: 13 amino acids. Per the germline V gene, CDR1 is MNHNS and CDR2 is SASEGT. The CDR3 loop is CASRTGGNGKLFF. For the CDR3, the DNA is TGTGCCAGCAGGACAGGGGGGAATGGAAAACTGTTTTTT.

This clone has a single count. The rearrangement joins TRBV5-1 to TRBJ2-5, with 11 nucleotides matching TRBD2. CDR1 is SGHRS and CDR2 is YFSETQ in the germline V gene. V gave up 3 bases and J gave up 1 base; unmatched junction bases: 5. This CDR3 comprises 16 residues. DNA of the CDR3: TGCGCCAGCAGCTCACTAGGGACTAGCGGCCAAGAGACCCAGTACTTC. Encoded protein: CASSSLGTSGQETQYF. Variable domain in full (rest from reference TRBV5-1 and TRBJ2-5): KAGVTQTPRYLIKTRGQQVTLSCSPISGHRSVSWYQQTPGQGLQFLFEYFSETQRNKGNFPGRFSGRQFSNSRSEMNVSTLELGDSALYLCASSSLGTSGQETQYFGPGTRLLVL.

The rearrangement joins TRBV28 to TRBJ1-3; 8 nucleotides agree with TRBD1. V dropped 6 bases and J dropped 0; count of bases not matched to a gene: 1. Germline CDR1 MDHEN, CDR2 SYDVKM. The CDR3 has 14 amino acids. The CDR3 is CASRTGGSGNTIYF. The CDR3 DNA is TGTGCCAGCAGAACAGGGGGCTCTGGAAACACCATATATTTT. Filled out from reference TRBV28 and TRBJ1-3, the complete variable domain reads DVKVTQSSRYLVKRTGEKVFLECVQDMDHENMFWYRQDPGLGLRLIYFSYDVKMKEKGDIPEGYSVSREKKERFSLILESASTNQTSMYLCASRTGGSGNTIYFGEGSWLTVV.

The rearrangement joins TRBV10-3 to TRBJ1-1; no firm D call. V was trimmed by 2 bases and J by 1 base, leaving 8 bases between them. This CDR3 contains 14 residues. Germline assignment: CDR1 ENHRY and CDR2 SYGVKD. The CDR3 region is CAISENLRNTEAFF. DNA for the CDR3: TGTGCCATCAGTGAGAATTTGCGGAACACTGAAGCTTTCTTT.

The chain employs TRBV28 and TRBJ1-1; D is ambiguous. CDR3 length: 11 residues. Germline V gene data show CDR1 as MDHEN and CDR2 as SYDVKM. Trimming stripped 6 bases from V and 4 bases from J, with 6 bases between. The CDR3 here is CASRSLTEAFF. CDR3 in DNA: TGTGCCAGCAGGTCCCTCACTGAAGCTTTCTTT. Full variable domain (rest looked up from reference TRBV28 and TRBJ1-1): DVKVTQSSRYLVKRTGEKVFLECVQDMDHENMFWYRQDPGLGLRLIYFSYDVKMKEKGDIPEGYSVSREKKERFSLILESASTNQTSMYLCASRSLTEAFFGQGTRLTVV.

The V gene is TRBV9, the J gene TRBJ1-5; 8 bases map to TRBD1. The germline V gene has CDR1 SGDLS and CDR2 YYNGEE. The CDR3 length is 18 residues. With V trimmed by 3 bases and J by 3 bases, 14 bases remained unmatched. This CDR3 is CASSGDTNRDRPNQPQHF. The CDR3, as DNA: TGTGCCAGCAGCGGAGATACAAACCGGGACAGGCCCAATCAGCCCCAGCATTTT.

The chain joins TRBV5-1 to TRBJ2-1; the D is unclear. The length of the CDR3 is 12 residues. Germline CDR1 is SGHRS and CDR2 is YFSETQ. V lost 7 bases to trimming and J lost 10 bases, with 15 bases between them. CDR3 sequence (DNA): TGCGCCAGCTTCCCGGGTCCCGGGGAGCAGTTCTTC. This translates into CASFPGPGEQFF.

The chain joins TRBV5-1 to TRBJ1-1; tentative D call: TRBD1 (6 bases). The V end was cut by 0 bases, the J end by 5 bases, with 11 bases between. The CDR3 spans 14 residues. CDR1 and CDR2 from the germline V gene are SGHRS and YFSETQ. The CDR3 region is CASSLESGVTEAFF. CDR3 DNA: TGCGCCAGCAGCTTGGAGTCAGGGGTGACTGAAGCTTTCTTT.